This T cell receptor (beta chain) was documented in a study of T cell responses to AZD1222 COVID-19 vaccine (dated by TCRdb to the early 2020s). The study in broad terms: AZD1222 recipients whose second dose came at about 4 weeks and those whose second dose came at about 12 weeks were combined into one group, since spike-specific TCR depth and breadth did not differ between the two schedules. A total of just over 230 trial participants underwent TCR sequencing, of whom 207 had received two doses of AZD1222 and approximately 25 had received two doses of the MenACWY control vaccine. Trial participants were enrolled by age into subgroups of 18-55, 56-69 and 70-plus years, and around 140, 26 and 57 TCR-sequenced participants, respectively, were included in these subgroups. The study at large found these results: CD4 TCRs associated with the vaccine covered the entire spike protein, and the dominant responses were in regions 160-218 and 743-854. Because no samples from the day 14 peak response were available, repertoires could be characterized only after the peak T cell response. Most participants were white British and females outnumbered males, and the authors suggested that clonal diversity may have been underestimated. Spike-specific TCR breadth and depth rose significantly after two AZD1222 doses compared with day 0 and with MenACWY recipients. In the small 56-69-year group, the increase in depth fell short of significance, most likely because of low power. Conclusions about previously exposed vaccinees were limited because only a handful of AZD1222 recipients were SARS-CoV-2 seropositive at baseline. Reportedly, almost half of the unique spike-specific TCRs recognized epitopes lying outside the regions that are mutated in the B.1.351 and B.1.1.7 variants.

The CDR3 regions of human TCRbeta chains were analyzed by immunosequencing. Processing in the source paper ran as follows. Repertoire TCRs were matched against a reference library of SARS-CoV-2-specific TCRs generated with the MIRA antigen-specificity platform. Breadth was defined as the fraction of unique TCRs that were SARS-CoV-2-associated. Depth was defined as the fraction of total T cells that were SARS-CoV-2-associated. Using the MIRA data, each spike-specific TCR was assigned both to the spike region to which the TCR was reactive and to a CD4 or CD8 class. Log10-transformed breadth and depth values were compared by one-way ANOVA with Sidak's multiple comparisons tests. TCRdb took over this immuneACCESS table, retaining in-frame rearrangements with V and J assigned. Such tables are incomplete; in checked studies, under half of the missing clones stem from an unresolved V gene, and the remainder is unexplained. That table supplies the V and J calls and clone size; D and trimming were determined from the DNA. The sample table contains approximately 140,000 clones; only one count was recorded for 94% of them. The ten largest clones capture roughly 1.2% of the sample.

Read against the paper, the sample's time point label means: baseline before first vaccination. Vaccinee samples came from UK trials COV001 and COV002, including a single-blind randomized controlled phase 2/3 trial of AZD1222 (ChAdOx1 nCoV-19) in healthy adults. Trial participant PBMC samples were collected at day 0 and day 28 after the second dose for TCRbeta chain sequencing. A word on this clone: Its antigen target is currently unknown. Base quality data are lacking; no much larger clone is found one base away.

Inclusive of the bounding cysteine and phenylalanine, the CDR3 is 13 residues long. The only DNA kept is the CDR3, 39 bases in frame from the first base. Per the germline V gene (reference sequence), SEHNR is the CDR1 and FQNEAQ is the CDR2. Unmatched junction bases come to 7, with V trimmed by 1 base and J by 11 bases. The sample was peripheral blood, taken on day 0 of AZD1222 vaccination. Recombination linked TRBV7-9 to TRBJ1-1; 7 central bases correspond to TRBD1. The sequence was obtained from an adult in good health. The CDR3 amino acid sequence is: CASSLDKTGSAFF. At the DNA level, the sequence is TGTGCCAGCAGCTTAGACAAGACAGGGAGTGCTTTCTTT. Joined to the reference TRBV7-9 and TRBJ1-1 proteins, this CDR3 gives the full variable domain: DTGVSQNPRHKITKRGQNVTFRCDPISEHNRLYWYRQTLGQGPEFLTYFQNEAQLEKSRLLSDRFSAERPKGSFSTLEIQRTEQGDSAMYLCASSLDKTGSAFFGQGTRLTVV.